This T cell receptor beta chain came from a study of beta chain features in type 1 diabetes. Whole-study findings and limits: Still unanswered here is whether HLA type influences TCRB rearrangement.

Of note for this clone: No antigen is known for it.

The investigators reverse transcribed all of the isolated RNA, so they sequenced expressed TCRB transcripts. Measured with immunoSEQ multiplex PCR; TCRdb has only the in-frame clones, and not every one. This table has some 180,000 clones, about 13% appearing once. Researchers reported sorting CD4+ naive, central memory, regulatory and stem cell-like memory cells via CD45RO/CCR7/CD25/CD127/CD95/CD27. The CDR3 covers 15 residues. The germline CDR1 and CDR2 sequences are GTSNPN and SVGIG (reference sequence). Unmatched junction bases numbered 12, after V lost 1 base and J lost 6 bases. This clonotype was sampled from a woman aged 18-29 years in good health. Sequencing input: central memory CD4+ T cells from blood. The rearrangement links TRBV30 to TRBJ2-7, with TRBD1 identical over 7 bases. DNA of the CDR3: TGTGCCTGGAGTGGGACAGGTCCCTCTCAACGCGAGCAGTACTTC. Amino acids: CAWSGTGPSQREQYF.